This TCR beta chain appears in the sequencing data of a study of response to subunit inactivated influenza vaccine. Losses at the gene ends were 0 bases for V and 12 bases for J; bases not matched to a gene: 10. Germline V gives CDR1 GTSNPN, CDR2 SVGIG (reference sequence). The length of the CDR3 is 16 residues. Worth noting for this clonotype: The antigen is unknown.

Study-wide results and limits: That few new T cells are recruited by each seasonal influenza vaccination was the authors' suggestion.

TCRdb passed the RT-PCR reads through MiXCR, listing each CDR3 protein once. The sample carries almost 250,000 distinct CDR3 sequences, more than 10% recorded once. The origin of this receptor is a man aged 50 to 59 who received an inactivated influenza vaccine. Sample: non-naive T cells sorted from PBMCs, taken around 15 days before vaccination. V and J are TRBV30 and TRBJ2-1, with 14 nucleotides matching TRBD2. The CDR3 is CAWSVLGLAGEGGQFF. CDR3 nucleotides: TGTGCCTGGAGTGTGCTGGGACTAGCGGGAGAAGGGGGGCAGTTCTTC.